This T cell receptor (beta chain) was recovered during a study of CD8 T cells in Susac syndrome. Study background: Among the sequenced Susac syndrome patients, roughly six had active disease while about eight were in remission. Study-wide results and limits: Expansion of Susac CD8+ clones peaked in TEMRA cells and in active patients. The TCR sequencing and HLA analysis in the study involved a relatively small number of individuals, as the study acknowledged.

In regard to this clonotype: Its antigen remains unidentified.

The authors reverse transcribed roughly 0.5 to 1 ug RNA with random hexamers. Amplification of TCR beta CDR3 was carried out by immunoSEQ multiplex PCR, which covered 54 Vbeta and 13 Jbeta segments. TCRdb fed the immunoSEQ multiplex PCR reads into MiXCR, producing one record per CDR3 protein. The sample carries approximately 49,000 distinct CDR3 sequences, 95% recorded once. CDR3 size: 17 residues. CDR1 is SGHTA and CDR2 is FQGNSA in the germline V gene. V lost 1 base, J lost 5 bases, and 12 bases stayed unmatched. This receptor was taken from a human donor with Susac syndrome. Sequencing used CD8+ T cells from PBMCs. The V and J genes are TRBV7-2 and TRBJ2-5, with TRBD2 matching 8 bases. The CDR3 DNA reads as TGTGCCAGCAGCTTAGGGAGTCGGGGGGGCCGACGGGAGACCCAGTACTTC. It is translated as CASSLGSRGGRRETQYF.